The T cell receptor beta chain described here comes from a study of early T cells in non-severe SARS-CoV-2 infection. Study summary: Unsorted whole-blood RNA was sequenced in bulk, leaving chains unpaired.

Attached unique molecular identifiers marked individual cDNA molecules. TCRdb analysed the 5' RACE reads with MiXCR anew, one entry per CDR3 protein. The sample has 50,000 or so distinct CDR3 sequences, about 12% seen once. In this sample, this clonotype turned up many times. V lost 6 bases, J lost 2 bases, and 6 bases stayed unmatched. The CDR3 runs to 14 residues. This chain connects TRBV12-3 or TRBV12-4 to TRBJ2-7, with 8 bases aligning to TRBD2. The sample consisted of whole blood. The source is an adult who was a healthcare worker with PCR-confirmed SARS-CoV-2 infection or an uninfected control (not recorded which). The DNA of the CDR3 is TGTGCCAGCAGGGAGCGGGGGCCCCCCTACGAGCAGTACTTC. This codes for CASRERGPPYEQYF.